The present T cell receptor (beta chain) was sequenced within a study of blood T cell repertoires in COVID-19. V was cut by 6 bases and J by 7 bases, with 13 bases left in between. Germline V gives CDR1 SNHLY, CDR2 FYNNEI. The CDR3 runs to 14 residues. This clone was observed a few times. This table comes from immunoSEQ multiplex PCR, and its TCRdb copy is limited to in-frame clones, with some not included. There are roughly 30,000 clones in the sample; roughly 90% occur only once, and approximately 2.6% lies in the top ten. The sequencing input was peripheral blood. This chain joins TRBV2 and TRBJ1-6, with D possibly being TRBD1 (5 bases). This sequence originates from a human donor in a cohort sampled during active COVID-19. The CDR3: CASSPRAGNSPLHF. The DNA of the CDR3 is TGTGCCAGCAGCCCCAGGGCGGGAAATTCACCCCTCCACTTT.